This T cell receptor beta chain was retrieved from a study of cytomegalovirus exposure and HLA in healthy donors. Study conclusions and caveats: A previous analysis found most TCR beta V segments productive roughly 87% or roughly 30% of the time. It was assumed in the presence/absence analyses that sequencing depth was roughly uniform across donors. Compared with the approximately 670-donor mean, an Asian-associated ancestry cluster reportedly had fewer N-insertions, according to a later analysis. Cytomegalovirus status was reportedly diagnosed by the classifier with high specificity and sensitivity.

This PCR relied on a set of 60 Vbeta primers and 13 Jbeta primers. Produced via immunoSEQ multiplex PCR; TCRdb's table is partial and in-frame only. Its table records around 210,000 clones. A note on this clone: Its antigen is currently unknown.

Trimming stripped 2 bases from V and 0 bases from J, with 14 bases between. The CDR3 contains 17 residues. CDR1 is KGHSH and CDR2 is LQKENI in the germline V gene. Sequencing used PBMCs. The sequence came from a woman aged 30 to 39 in good health and CMV-seropositive. The V and J genes are TRBV18 and TRBJ2-1; a weak D match, TRBD2 (6 bases). CDR3 sequence reads: CASSPTYSGSSYNEQFF. DNA for the CDR3: TGTGCCAGCTCACCAACCTATAGCGGCAGCTCCTACAATGAGCAGTTCTTC.